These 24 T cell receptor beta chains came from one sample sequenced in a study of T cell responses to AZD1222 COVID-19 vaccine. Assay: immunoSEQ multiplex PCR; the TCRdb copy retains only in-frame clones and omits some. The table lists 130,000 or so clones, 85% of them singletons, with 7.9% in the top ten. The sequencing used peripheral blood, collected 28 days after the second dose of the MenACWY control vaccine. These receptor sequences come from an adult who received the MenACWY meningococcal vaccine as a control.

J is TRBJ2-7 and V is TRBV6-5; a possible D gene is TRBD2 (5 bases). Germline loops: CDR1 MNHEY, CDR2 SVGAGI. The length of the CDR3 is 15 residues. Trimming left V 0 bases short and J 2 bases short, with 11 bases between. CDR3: CASSYSGSVAYEQYF. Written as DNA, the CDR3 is TGTGCCAGCAGTTACTCTGGTAGCGTTGCCTACGAGCAGTACTTC.

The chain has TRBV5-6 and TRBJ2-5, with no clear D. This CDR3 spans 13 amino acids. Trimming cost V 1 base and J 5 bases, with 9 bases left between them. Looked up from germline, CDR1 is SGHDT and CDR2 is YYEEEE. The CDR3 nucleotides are TGTGCCAGCAGCTTGAGGACCCGGGAGACCCAGTACTTC. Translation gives CASSLRTRETQYF. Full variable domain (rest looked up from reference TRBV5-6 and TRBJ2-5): DAGVTQSPTHLIKTRGQQVTLRCSPKSGHDTVSWYQQALGQGPQFIFQYYEEEERQRGNFPDRFSGHQFPNYSSELNVNALLLGDSALYLCASSLRTRETQYFGPGTRLLVL.

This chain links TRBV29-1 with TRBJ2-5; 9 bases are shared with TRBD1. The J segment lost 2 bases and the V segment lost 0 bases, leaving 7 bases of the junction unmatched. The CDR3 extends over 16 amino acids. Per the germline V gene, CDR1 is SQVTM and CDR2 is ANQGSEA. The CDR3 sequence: CSVEDSLDRGQETQYF. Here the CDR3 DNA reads TGCAGCGTTGAAGATTCCTTGGACAGGGGACAAGAGACCCAGTACTTC.

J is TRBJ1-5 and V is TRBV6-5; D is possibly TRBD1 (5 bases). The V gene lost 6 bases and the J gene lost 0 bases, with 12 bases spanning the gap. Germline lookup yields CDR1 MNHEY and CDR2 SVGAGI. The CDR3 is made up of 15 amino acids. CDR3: CASSPGTASNQPQHF. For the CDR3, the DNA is TGTGCCAGCAGCCCCGGGACGGCTAGCAATCAGCCCCAGCATTTT.

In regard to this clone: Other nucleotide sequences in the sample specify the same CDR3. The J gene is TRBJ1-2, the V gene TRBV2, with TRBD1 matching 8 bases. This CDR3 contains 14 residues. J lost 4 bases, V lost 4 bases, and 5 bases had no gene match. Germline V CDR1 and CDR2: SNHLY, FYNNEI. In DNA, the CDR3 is TGTGCCAGCAGTGGGCAGGGGGCTAGCTATGGCTACACCTTC. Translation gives CASSGQGASYGYTF.

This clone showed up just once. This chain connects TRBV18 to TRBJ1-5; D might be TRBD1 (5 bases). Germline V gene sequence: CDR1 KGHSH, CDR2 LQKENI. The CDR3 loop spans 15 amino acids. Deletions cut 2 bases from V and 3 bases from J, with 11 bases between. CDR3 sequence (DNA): TGTGCCAGCTCACCAGGGGGTCAGGACAATCAGCCCCAGCATTTT. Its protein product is CASSPGGQDNQPQHF.

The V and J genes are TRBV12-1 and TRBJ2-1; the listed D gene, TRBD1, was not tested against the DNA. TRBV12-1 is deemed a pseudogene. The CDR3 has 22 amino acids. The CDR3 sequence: CASSFSLYRDRVWFRSYNEQFF. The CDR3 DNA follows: TGTGCCAGCAGCTTCTCCCTCTACAGGGACAGGGTATGGTTTAGGTCCTACAATGAGCAGTTCTTC.

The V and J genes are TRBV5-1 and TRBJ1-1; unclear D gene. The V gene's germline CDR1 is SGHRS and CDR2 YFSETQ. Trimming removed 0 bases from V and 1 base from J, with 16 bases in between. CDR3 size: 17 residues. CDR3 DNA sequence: TGCGCCAGCAGCTTGGAACCGGGCCGAGGGCCGAACACTGAAGCTTTCTTT. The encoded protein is CASSLEPGRGPNTEAFF.

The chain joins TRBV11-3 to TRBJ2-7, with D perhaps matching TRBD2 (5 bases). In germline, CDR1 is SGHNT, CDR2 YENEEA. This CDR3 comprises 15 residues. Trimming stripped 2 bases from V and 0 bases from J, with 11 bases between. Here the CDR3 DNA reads TGTGCCAGCAGCTTAAGCGGAACTAGCTCCTACGAGCAGTACTTC. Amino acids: CASSLSGTSSYEQYF.

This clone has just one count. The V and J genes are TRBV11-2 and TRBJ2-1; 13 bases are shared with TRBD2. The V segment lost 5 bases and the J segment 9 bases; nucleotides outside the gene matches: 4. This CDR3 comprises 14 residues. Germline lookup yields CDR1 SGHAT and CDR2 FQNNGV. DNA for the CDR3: TGTGCCAGCAGCCCCACTAGCGGGAGGGGTGAGCAGTTCTTC. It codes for CASSPTSGRGEQFF.

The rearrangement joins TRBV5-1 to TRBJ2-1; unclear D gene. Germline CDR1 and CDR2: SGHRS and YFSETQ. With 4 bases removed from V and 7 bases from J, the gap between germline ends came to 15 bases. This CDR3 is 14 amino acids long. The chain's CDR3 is CASSPSDPRNEQFF. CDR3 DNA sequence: TGCGCCAGCAGCCCCTCGGACCCCCGAAATGAGCAGTTCTTC.

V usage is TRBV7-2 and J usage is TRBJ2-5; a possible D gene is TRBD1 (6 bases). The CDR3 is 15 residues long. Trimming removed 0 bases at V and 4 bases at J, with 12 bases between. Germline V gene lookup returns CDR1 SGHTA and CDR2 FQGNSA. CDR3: CASSLAPGAGETQYF. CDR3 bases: TGTGCCAGCAGCTTAGCCCCAGGGGCGGGAGAGACCCAGTACTTC.

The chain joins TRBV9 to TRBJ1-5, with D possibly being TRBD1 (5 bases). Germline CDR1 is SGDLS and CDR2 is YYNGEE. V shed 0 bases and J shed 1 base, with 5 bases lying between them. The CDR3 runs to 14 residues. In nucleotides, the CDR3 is TGTGCCAGCAGCGTAGGGGACAGCAATCAGCCCCAGCATTTT. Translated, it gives CASSVGDSNQPQHF.

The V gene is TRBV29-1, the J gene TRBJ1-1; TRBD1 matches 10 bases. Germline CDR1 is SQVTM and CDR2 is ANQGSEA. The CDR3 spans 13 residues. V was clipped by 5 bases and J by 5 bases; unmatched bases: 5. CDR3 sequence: CSVWDRGGTEAFF. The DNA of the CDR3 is TGCAGCGTTTGGGACAGGGGAGGGACTGAAGCTTTCTTT.

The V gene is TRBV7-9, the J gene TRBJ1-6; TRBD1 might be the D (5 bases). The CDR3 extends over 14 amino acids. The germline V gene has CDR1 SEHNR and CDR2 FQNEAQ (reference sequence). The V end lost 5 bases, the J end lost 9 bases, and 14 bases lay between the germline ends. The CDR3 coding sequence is TGTGCCAGCAGCCCCCAAGGGACGGGTTCACCCCTCCACTTT. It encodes CASSPQGTGSPLHF.

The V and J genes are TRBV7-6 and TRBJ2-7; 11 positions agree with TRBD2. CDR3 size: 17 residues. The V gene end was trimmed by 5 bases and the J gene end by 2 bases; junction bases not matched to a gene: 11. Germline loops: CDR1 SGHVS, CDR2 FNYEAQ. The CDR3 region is CASSRGTSGPVTYEQYF. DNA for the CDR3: TGTGCCAGCAGCCGAGGGACTAGCGGCCCGGTTACCTACGAGCAGTACTTC.

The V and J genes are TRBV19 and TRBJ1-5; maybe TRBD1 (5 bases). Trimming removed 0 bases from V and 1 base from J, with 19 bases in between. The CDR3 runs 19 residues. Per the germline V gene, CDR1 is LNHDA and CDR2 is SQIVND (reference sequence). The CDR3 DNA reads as TGTGCCAGTAGTATAGACAGGGCAGGGCGAAAGTGGAGCAATCAGCCCCAGCATTTT. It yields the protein CASSIDRAGRKWSNQPQHF.

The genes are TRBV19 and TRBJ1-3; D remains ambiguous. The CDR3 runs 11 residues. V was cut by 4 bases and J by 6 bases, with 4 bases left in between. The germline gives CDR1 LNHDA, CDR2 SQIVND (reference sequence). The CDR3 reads CASSTLNTIYF. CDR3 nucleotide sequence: TGTGCCAGTAGTACTCTAAACACCATATATTTT.

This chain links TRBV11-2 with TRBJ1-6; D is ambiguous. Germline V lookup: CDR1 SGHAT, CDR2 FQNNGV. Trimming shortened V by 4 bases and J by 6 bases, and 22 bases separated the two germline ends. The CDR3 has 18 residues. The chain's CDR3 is CASSSAHPQSVFNSPLHF. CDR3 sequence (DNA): TGTGCCAGCAGCTCCGCGCACCCTCAGTCGGTCTTTAATTCACCCCTCCACTTT.

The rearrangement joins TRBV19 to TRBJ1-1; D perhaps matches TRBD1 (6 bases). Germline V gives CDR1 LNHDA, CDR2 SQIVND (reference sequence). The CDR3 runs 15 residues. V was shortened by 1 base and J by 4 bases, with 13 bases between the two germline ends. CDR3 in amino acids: CASSIGSRDTTEAFF. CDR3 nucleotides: TGTGCCAGTAGTATAGGGAGCCGGGACACCACTGAAGCTTTCTTT. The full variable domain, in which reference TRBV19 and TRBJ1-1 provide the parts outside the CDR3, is DGGITQSPKYLFRKEGQNVTLSCEQNLNHDAMYWYRQDPGQGLRLIYYSQIVNDFQKGDIAEGYSVSREKKESFPLTVTSAQKNPTAFYLCASSIGSRDTTEAFFGQGTRLTVV.

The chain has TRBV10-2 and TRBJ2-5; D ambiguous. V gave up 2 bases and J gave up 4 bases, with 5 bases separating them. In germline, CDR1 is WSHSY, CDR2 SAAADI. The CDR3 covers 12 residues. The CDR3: CASSENTETQYF. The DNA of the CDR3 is TGCGCCAGCAGTGAGAATACAGAGACCCAGTACTTC.

CDR3 nucleotide sequence: TGTGCCAGCAGTAGGGACGTGATCAATGAGCAGTTCTTC. This codes for CASSRDVINEQFF. V gene TRBV2 combines with J gene TRBJ2-1; tentatively, D is TRBD1 or TRBD2 (5 bases each). This CDR3 is built from 13 residues. Per the germline V gene, CDR1 is SNHLY and CDR2 is FYNNEI. Trimming left V 5 bases short and J 6 bases short, with 11 bases between.

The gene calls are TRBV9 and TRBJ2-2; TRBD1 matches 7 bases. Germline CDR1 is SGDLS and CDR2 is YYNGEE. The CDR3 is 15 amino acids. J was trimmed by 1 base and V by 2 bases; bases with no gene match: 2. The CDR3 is CASSVGQMNTGELFF. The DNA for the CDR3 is TGTGCCAGCAGCGTGGGACAGATGAACACCGGGGAGCTGTTTTTT.

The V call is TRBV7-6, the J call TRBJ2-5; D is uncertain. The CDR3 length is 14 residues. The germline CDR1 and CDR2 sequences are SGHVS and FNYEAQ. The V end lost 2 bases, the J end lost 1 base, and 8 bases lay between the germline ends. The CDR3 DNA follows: TGTGCCAGCAGCTTAACAGCCATCCAAGAGACCCAGTACTTC. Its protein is CASSLTAIQETQYF.